The clone carrying this T cell receptor beta chain was observed many times. Its antigen is undetermined. This sample was taken from a study of CD8 T cells in ankylosing spondylitis. Study results and caveats: Earlier authors reported some of these motif variants in reactive arthritis synovial fluid and blood. Disease-associated clones were reportedly significantly overrepresented in matched ankylosing spondylitis synovial fluid. It appeared that ankylosing spondylitis blood was characterized by a TCR beta motif of under ten highly homologous variants. Clones linked to the disease showed a CD8+ phenotype. They occurred at relatively low frequencies in peripheral blood.

One entry per CDR3 protein, called by TCRdb with MiXCR from the 5' RACE reads. Here the sample spans roughly 30,000 distinct CDR3 sequences, less than 40% being singletons. The sample consisted of synovial fluid, either unsorted or a sorted T cell fraction (not recorded which). This sequence originates from a male donor with ankylosing spondylitis.

The CDR3: CATYNYGYTF. CDR3 bases: TGTGCCACATATAACTATGGCTACACCTTC. The rearrangement links TRBV19 to TRBJ1-2; unclear D gene. The CDR3 covers 10 residues. From germline, CDR1 is LNHDA and CDR2 SQIVND (reference sequence). The V end was cut by 10 bases, the J end by 1 base, with 4 bases between. Full variable domain (rest looked up from reference TRBV19 and TRBJ1-2): DGGITQSPKYLFRKEGQNVTLSCEQNLNHDAMYWYRQDPGQGLRLIYYSQIVNDFQKGDIAEGYSVSREKKESFPLTVTSAQKNPTAFYLCATYNYGYTFGSGTRLTVV.